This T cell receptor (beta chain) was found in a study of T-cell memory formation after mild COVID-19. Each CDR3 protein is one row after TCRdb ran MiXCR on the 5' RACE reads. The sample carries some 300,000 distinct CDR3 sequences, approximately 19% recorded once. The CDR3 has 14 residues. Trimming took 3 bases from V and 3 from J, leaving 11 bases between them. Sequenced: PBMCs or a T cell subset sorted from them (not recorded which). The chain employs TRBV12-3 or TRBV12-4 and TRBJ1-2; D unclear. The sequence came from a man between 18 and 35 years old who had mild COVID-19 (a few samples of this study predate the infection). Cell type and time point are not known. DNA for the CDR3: TGTGCCAGCAGTTTTTATCCGGGTGACTATGGCTACACCTTC. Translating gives CASSFYPGDYGYTF.